Each of the 17 T cell receptor beta chains below was sequenced from the same sample in a study of response to subunit inactivated influenza vaccine. Each CDR3 protein gets one entry after TCRdb re-called the RT-PCR reads with MiXCR. This table holds under 200,000 distinct CDR3 sequences, 12% found once. This sample also appeared in a second study, on T cells expressing NK-cell markers. As reported in that work: It was by 5'RACE template switching with UMIs that TCR beta cDNA was made.

Sequencing used CD8+ T cells sorted from PBMCs, obtained 11 to 12 days after vaccination. The receptors derive from a man aged 50-59 years who received an inactivated influenza vaccine.

This clonotype was found many times. The chain employs TRBV5-1 and TRBJ2-7; 9 nucleotides line up with TRBD1. CDR1 is SGHRS and CDR2 is YFSETQ in the germline V gene. V trimming: 4 bases; J trimming: 6 bases; junction bases outside the gene matches: 5. The CDR3 is made up of 13 amino acids. The CDR3 is CASSLWTGAEQYF. CDR3 nucleotide sequence: TGCGCCAGCAGCCTTTGGACAGGGGCCGAGCAGTACTTC.

This clonotype was counted only a few times. The J gene is TRBJ1-5, the V gene TRBV4-2; 10 nucleotides agree with TRBD1. Germline loops: CDR1 LGHNA, CDR2 YNFKEQ. CDR3 size: 18 residues. Germline trimming cut 5 bases from V and 0 bases from J; bases unmatched to any gene: 10. The CDR3 spells CASSARDRGAYSNQPQHF. The CDR3 region has the DNA TGTGCCAGCAGCGCCCGGGACAGGGGCGCTTATAGCAATCAGCCCCAGCATTTT.

This clonotype occurred a few times. This rearrangement joins TRBV29-1 to TRBJ2-5; D could derive from TRBD1 or TRBD2 (6 bases each). Germline values: CDR1 SQVTM, CDR2 ANQGSEA. CDR3 length: 14 residues. Trimming removed 0 bases at V and 4 bases at J, with 12 bases between. The CDR3 coding sequence is TGCAGCGTTGAAGAGGGCAAGGGGGGAGAGACCCAGTACTTC. Translated, it gives CSVEEGKGGETQYF.

This clonotype was observed a handful of times. The J gene is TRBJ1-2, the V gene TRBV4-2; D perhaps matches TRBD1 (6 bases). The V gene lost 3 bases and the J gene lost 6 bases, with 17 bases spanning the gap. The length of the CDR3 is 15 residues. Looked up from germline, CDR1 is LGHNA and CDR2 is YNFKEQ. As DNA, the CDR3 is TGTGCCAGCAGCCAGGGTACAGGGTGGTATGATGGCTACACCTTC. Translating gives CASSQGTGWYDGYTF.

This clonotype was found a few times. This chain connects TRBV10-3 to TRBJ2-2; D is undetermined. Deletions cut 0 bases from V and 7 bases from J, with 6 bases between. Germline CDR1 reads ENHRY; CDR2 reads SYGVKD. The CDR3 extends over 13 amino acids. The CDR3 region is CAISESTLGELFF. In DNA, the CDR3 is TGTGCCATCAGTGAGTCGACTCTCGGGGAGCTGTTTTTT.

This clonotype was observed a few times. V gene TRBV18 combines with J gene TRBJ2-1; 8 bases agree with TRBD2. Trimming took 2 bases from V and 3 from J; bases not matched to a gene: 12. Looked up from germline, CDR1 is KGHSH and CDR2 is LQKENI. The CDR3 spans 18 residues. The CDR3, as DNA: TGTGCCAGCTCACCATACGGTTCCGCGGGGGGAATCTACAATGAGCAGTTCTTC. Its protein is CASSPYGSAGGIYNEQFF.

This clonotype was seen a handful of times. The genes are TRBV6-5 and TRBJ2-5, with D maybe TRBD2 (6 bases). Trimming removed 4 bases at V and 5 bases at J, with 20 bases between. The CDR3 sequence is 16 residues long. Germline V gives CDR1 MNHEY, CDR2 SVGAGI. The CDR3 sequence is CASSSVPPGAGETQYF. The CDR3, as DNA: TGTGCCAGCAGTTCGGTCCCACCCGGGGCGGGGGAGACCCAGTACTTC.

This clonotype was counted between two and nine times. The V gene is TRBV4-1, the J gene TRBJ1-2, with a weak D call TRBD1 (6 bases). Between the trimmed V and J ends, which lost 7 bases and 4 bases, there was a span of 13 bases. Looked up from germline, CDR1 is MGHRA and CDR2 is YSYEKL. CDR3 length: 13 amino acids. CDR3: CASTLDRSYGYTF. The CDR3 nucleotides read TGCGCCAGCACACTAGACAGGAGCTATGGCTACACCTTC.

The chain links TRBV2 to TRBJ2-2, with D perhaps TRBD1 (5 bases). CDR1 and CDR2 from the germline V gene are SNHLY and FYNNEI. The CDR3 has 13 amino acids. V shed 7 bases and J shed 4 bases, with 10 bases lying between them. The CDR3, as DNA: TGTGCCAGCAACGGACAAGGCACCGGGGAGCTGTTTTTT. This encodes CASNGQGTGELFF.

The chain recombines TRBV11-2 with TRBJ1-2; 7 nucleotides line up with TRBD1. This CDR3 has 18 amino acids. V dropped 4 bases and J dropped 5; count of bases not matched to a gene: 19. Germline V gene data show CDR1 as SGHAT and CDR2 as FQNNGV. The CDR3 here is CASSSVGKGGSLPYGYTF. CDR3 coding DNA: TGTGCCAGCAGCTCGGTCGGGAAAGGGGGCTCACTACCATATGGCTACACCTTC. Full variable domain (rest looked up from reference TRBV11-2 and TRBJ1-2): EAGVAQSPRYKIIEKRQSVAFWCNPISGHATLYWYQQILGQGPKLLIQFQNNGVVDDSQLPKDRFSAERLKGVDSTLKIQPAKLEDSAVYLCASSSVGKGGSLPYGYTFGSGTRLTVV.

This chain uses TRBV7-8 with TRBJ2-3; 7 bases are shared with TRBD2. The CDR3 is 13 amino acids. The germline gives CDR1 SGHVS, CDR2 FQNEAQ. V trimming: 5 bases; J trimming: 4 bases; junction bases outside the gene matches: 3. This CDR3 reads CASSPRGADTQYF. The CDR3 nucleotides read TGTGCCAGCAGCCCCCGGGGGGCAGATACGCAGTATTTT. The complete variable domain, with remaining parts taken from reference TRBV7-8 and TRBJ2-3, reads GAGVSQSPRYKVAKRGQDVALRCDPISGHVSLFWYQQALGQGPEFLTYFQNEAQLDKSGLPSDRFFAERPEGSVSTLKIQRTQQEDSAVYLCASSPRGADTQYFGPGTRLTVL.

This chain links TRBV15 with TRBJ2-2; 8 bases agree with TRBD1. The CDR3 extends over 16 amino acids. The V gene's germline CDR1 is LNHNV and CDR2 YYDKDF (reference sequence). V shed 3 bases and J 3 bases; nucleotides not matched to a gene: 6. The DNA of the CDR3 is TGTGCCACCAGCAGCCCGGGACAGGTAGACACCGGGGAGCTGTTTTTT. This sequence encodes CATSSPGQVDTGELFF.

The rearrangement joins TRBV27 to TRBJ2-1; 8 bases align to TRBD2. This CDR3 has 15 residues. J lost 2 bases, V lost 3 bases, and 3 bases had no gene match. Germline V gene lookup returns CDR1 MNHEY and CDR2 SMNVEV (reference sequence). The CDR3, as DNA: TGTGCCAGCAGTTTTGCCGGGGGGGCCTACAATGAGCAGTTCTTC. It specifies CASSFAGGAYNEQFF.

This clonotype was counted only a few times. The chain has TRBV6-4 and TRBJ1-1; no firm D call. Trimming stripped 2 bases from V and 0 bases from J, with 7 bases between. CDR3 length equals 14 residues. Germline V gene data show CDR1 as MRHNA and CDR2 as SNTAGT. The DNA for the CDR3 is TGTGCCAGCAGTGACACAGCAATGAACACTGAAGCTTTCTTT. It specifies CASSDTAMNTEAFF.

This rearrangement joins TRBV10-3 to TRBJ1-1; D not certain. CDR3 size: 13 residues. Trimming took off 3 bases at V and 3 bases at J, with 8 bases between the two ends. The V gene's germline CDR1 is ENHRY and CDR2 SYGVKD. The CDR3 DNA is TGTGCCATCAGTGATATTGGGGACACTGAAGCTTTCTTT. Translated: CAISDIGDTEAFF.

This clonotype was seen repeatedly, ten times or more. The chain combines TRBV7-6 with TRBJ1-3, with TRBD1 identical over 10 bases. The CDR3 spans 16 residues. CDR1 and CDR2 (germline): SGHVS, FNYEAQ. After removal of 3 bases from V and 3 bases from J, the junction contained 5 bases not matched to a gene. In nucleotides, the CDR3 is TGTGCCAGCAGCTTTCAGACAGGGGGCATTGGAAACACCATATATTTT. Translated, it gives CASSFQTGGIGNTIYF.

The table lists this clonotype with many counts. V usage is TRBV7-8 and J usage is TRBJ2-5, with 12 bases fitting TRBD2. Trimming cost V 4 bases and J 0 bases; bases outside gene matches: 3. The V gene's germline CDR1 is SGHVS and CDR2 FQNEAQ. This CDR3 contains 16 residues. DNA for the CDR3: TGTGCCAGCAGCTACGGGACTAGCGGGTACCAAGAGACCCAGTACTTC. Translation: CASSYGTSGYQETQYF.